These 5 T cell receptor beta chains were all obtained from the same sample, sequenced in a study of T cell responses to AZD1222 COVID-19 vaccine. Data came from immunoSEQ multiplex PCR; TCRdb stores just in-frame clones and leaves some out. The data contain 150,000 or so clones, 70% to 90% of them seen just once; the ten biggest clones take up just under 3%. This specimen was peripheral blood, taken on day 0 of AZD1222 vaccination. Receptors originate from an adult in good health.

The rearrangement uses TRBV4-3 and TRBJ1-3; the match to TRBD1 covers 9 bases. J was trimmed by 6 bases and V by 2 bases; bases with no gene match: 8. The germline V gene encodes CDR1 LGHNA and CDR2 YSLEER. The CDR3 runs to 16 residues. DNA for the CDR3: TGCGCCAGCAGCCAAACCTGGGACAGGGAAGAAAACACCATATATTTT. Its protein is CASSQTWDREENTIYF.

The rearrangement uses TRBV19 and TRBJ2-7, with 11 bases lining up with TRBD2. V trimming: 2 bases; J trimming: 2 bases; junction bases outside the gene matches: 5. Germline-derived CDR1 and CDR2 are LNHDA and SQIVND (reference sequence). CDR3 length equals 16 residues. The CDR3 is CASSITSGSTTYEQYF. As DNA, the CDR3 is TGTGCCAGTAGTATAACTAGCGGGAGCACTACCTACGAGCAGTACTTC. Looking up the rest from reference TRBV19 and TRBJ2-7 gives the full variable domain: DGGITQSPKYLFRKEGQNVTLSCEQNLNHDAMYWYRQDPGQGLRLIYYSQIVNDFQKGDIAEGYSVSREKKESFPLTVTSAQKNPTAFYLCASSITSGSTTYEQYFGPGTRLTVT.

The chain has TRBV18 and TRBJ2-5; 15 bases match TRBD2. Trimming at V came to 4 bases and at J to 5 bases, leaving 8 bases not matched to a gene. This CDR3 has 17 amino acids. Looked up from germline, CDR1 is KGHSH and CDR2 is LQKENI. This CDR3 is CASSQRTSGRAGETQYF. The CDR3 DNA is TGTGCCAGCTCACAACGGACTAGCGGGAGGGCTGGGGAGACCCAGTACTTC.

V usage is TRBV6-5 and J usage is TRBJ1-5; unclear D gene. CDR3 length equals 12 residues. Germline CDR1 is MNHEY and CDR2 is SVGAGI. Trimming pared 5 bases from V and 5 bases from J, leaving 7 bases between. The CDR3 region has the DNA TGTGCCAGCAGTCAATGGGATCAGCCCCAGCATTTT. Amino acids: CASSQWDQPQHF.

This chain links TRBV7-9 with TRBJ2-7, with 14 bases fitting TRBD2. CDR1 is SEHNR and CDR2 is FQNEAQ in the germline V gene (reference sequence). This CDR3 region has 16 residues. J gave up 6 bases and V 5 bases, and 9 bases lay outside the gene matches. The CDR3 loop reads CASSPEGTSGRPEQYF. The CDR3, as DNA: TGTGCCAGCAGCCCAGAAGGGACTAGCGGGAGACCCGAGCAGTACTTC.